These 25 T cell receptor beta chains originate from one sample sequenced in a study of blood T cells in healthy people across ages. It was with a sample-barcoded 5' primer and a J-beta primer mix that a second PCR of about 6 to 12 cycles was run. TCRdb itself ran the 5' RACE reads through MiXCR, one entry per CDR3 protein. The data show fewer than 2 million distinct CDR3 sequences, approximately 40% seen once. Sequencing was done on a sample of blood. The receptors were sampled from a human donor in good health.

This clonotype showed up just a few times. This sequence joins TRBV7-9 and TRBJ2-6, with D hard to call. V lost 5 bases and J lost 0, with 11 bases in between. Germline values: CDR1 SEHNR, CDR2 FQNEAQ (reference sequence). This CDR3 is built from 16 residues. In DNA, the CDR3 is TGTGCCAGCAGCCGGCAGGTCCTCTCTGGGGCCAACGTCCTGACTTTC. As protein: CASSRQVLSGANVLTF.

The rearrangement uses TRBV2 and TRBJ2-3; 9 bases are shared with TRBD1. The germline V gene has CDR1 SNHLY and CDR2 FYNNEI. The J segment lost 2 bases and the V segment lost 7 bases, leaving 13 bases of the junction unmatched. CDR3 length equals 17 residues. CDR3 nucleotides: TGTGCCAGCAATAGGGCCGGGACAGGGAGGCTCACAGATACGCAGTATTTT. It specifies CASNRAGTGRLTDTQYF.

In this sample, this clonotype turned up a few times. The chain combines TRBV7-2 with TRBJ2-1; a weak D match, TRBD1 (6 bases). CDR1 is SGHTA, CDR2 FQGNSA, per germline. The V end lost 4 bases, the J end lost 1 base, and 14 bases lay between the germline ends. The CDR3 covers 16 residues. CDR3 residues: CASSYRQAGSYNEQFF. The CDR3 region has the DNA TGTGCCAGCAGCTACAGACAGGCTGGATCCTACAATGAGCAGTTCTTC.

This sequence joins TRBV7-2 and TRBJ2-7; the match to TRBD2 covers 10 bases. The CDR3 sequence is 16 residues long. V gave up 4 bases and J gave up 2 bases; unmatched junction bases: 8. In germline, CDR1 is SGHTA, CDR2 FQGNSA. Here the CDR3 DNA reads TGTGCCAGCAGCTACCAGAGCGGGGGGGCCGCCTACGAGCAGTACTTC. It encodes CASSYQSGGAAYEQYF. Based on the CDR3 plus reference TRBV7-2 and TRBJ2-7, the full variable domain is GAGVSQSPSNKVTEKGKDVELRCDPISGHTALYWYRQSLGQGLEFLIYFQGNSAPDKSGLPSDRFSAERTGGSVSTLTIQRTQQEDSAVYLCASSYQSGGAAYEQYFGPGTRLTVT.

V usage is TRBV12-3 or TRBV12-4 and J usage is TRBJ1-2, with D hard to call. V gave up 7 bases and J gave up 2 bases, with 11 bases separating them. The CDR3 is 13 amino acids. The CDR3 protein is CASTWQLNYGYTF. The CDR3 bases are TGTGCCAGCACTTGGCAGTTAAACTATGGCTACACCTTC.

V is TRBV4-1 and J is TRBJ1-4; D is unresolved. This CDR3 has 12 residues. V was cut by 1 base and J by 14 bases, with 11 bases left in between. Germline V gene data show CDR1 as MGHRA and CDR2 as YSYEKL. This CDR3 is CASSQGRVILFF. The CDR3 coding sequence is TGCGCCAGCAGCCAAGGGAGGGTTATTCTGTTTTTT.

The chain is built from TRBV7-9 and TRBJ1-1; D remains unclear. The V end lost 6 bases, the J end lost 7 bases, and 9 bases lay between the germline ends. CDR1 and CDR2 from the germline V gene are SEHNR and FQNEAQ (reference sequence). This CDR3 spans 11 amino acids. The CDR3 sequence: CASSSFLEAFF. CDR3 in DNA: TGTGCCAGCAGTTCCTTCCTTGAAGCTTTCTTT. Full variable domain (outside the CDR3, taken from reference TRBV7-9 and TRBJ1-1): DTGVSQNPRHKITKRGQNVTFRCDPISEHNRLYWYRQTLGQGPEFLTYFQNEAQLEKSRLLSDRFSAERPKGSFSTLEIQRTEQGDSAMYLCASSSFLEAFFGQGTRLTVV.

This clonotype was observed a few times. V is TRBV25-1 and J is TRBJ2-5, with TRBD1 matching 9 bases. V dropped 0 bases and J dropped 4; count of bases not matched to a gene: 3. Germline V gene lookup returns CDR1 MGHDK and CDR2 SYGVNS. The CDR3 sequence is 15 residues long. CDR3 sequence (DNA): TGTGCCAGCAGTGAATATACAGGGGGCGGAGAGACCCAGTACTTC. It is translated as CASSEYTGGGETQYF.

The chain combines TRBV6-5 with TRBJ2-1; TRBD2 matches 9 bases. The germline gives CDR1 MNHEY, CDR2 SVGAGI. V shed 4 bases, J shed 9 bases, and the junction held 10 bases outside the gene matches. CDR3 length: 15 amino acids. The CDR3 bases are TGTGCCAGCAGTTCCTCGGCGGGGGGGCAAGGTGAGCAGTTCTTC. It yields the protein CASSSSAGGQGEQFF.

This clonotype has more than one count but fewer than ten. This chain joins TRBV28 and TRBJ2-5; 7 bases are a match to TRBD1. V dropped 7 bases and J dropped 1; count of bases not matched to a gene: 18. This CDR3 is 18 amino acids long. The germline V gene has CDR1 MDHEN and CDR2 SYDVKM. Here the CDR3 reads CASKSRGRQGPLQETQYF. CDR3 nucleotides: TGTGCCAGCAAATCAAGGGGGAGACAGGGACCTCTCCAAGAGACCCAGTACTTC.

The chain combines TRBV7-8 with TRBJ2-7; 7 bases agree with TRBD2. Germline assignment: CDR1 SGHVS and CDR2 FQNEAQ. The length of the CDR3 is 17 residues. Trimming at V came to 5 bases and at J to 4 bases, leaving 17 bases not matched to a gene. CDR3 amino acids: CASSRRKTSAGEYEQYF. CDR3 in DNA: TGTGCCAGCAGCCGACGGAAAACTAGCGCTGGGGAGTACGAGCAGTACTTC.

This chain joins TRBV12-3 or TRBV12-4 and TRBJ2-1; TRBD2 matches at 8 bases. V lost 6 bases, J lost 4 bases, and 5 bases stayed unmatched. The CDR3 contains 14 residues. CDR3 nucleotides: TGTGCCAGCAGGATGGCGGGGGGTTACAATGAGCAGTTCTTC. As protein: CASRMAGGYNEQFF.

This clonotype was seen many times. The chain combines TRBV29-1 with TRBJ2-7; no clear D gene. The V end lost 7 bases, the J end lost 0 bases, and 10 bases lay between the germline ends. Germline V CDR1 and CDR2: SQVTM, ANQGSEA. The CDR3 consists of 12 residues. The chain's CDR3 is CSAGSYSYEQYF. The CDR3 coding sequence is TGCAGCGCCGGGTCCTACTCCTACGAGCAGTACTTC.

In its sample, this clonotype was seen many times. The chain is built from TRBV29-1 and TRBJ2-5; D gene uncertain. The germline gives CDR1 SQVTM, CDR2 ANQGSEA. The CDR3 spans 13 residues. V lost 1 base and J 5 bases, leaving 11 bases between the germline ends. The CDR3 here is CSVEVLASETQYF. The CDR3 DNA reads TGCAGCGTTGAAGTATTAGCATCCGAGACCCAGTACTTC.

The chain combines TRBV28 with TRBJ2-4; D tentatively reads TRBD1 or TRBD2 (5 bases each). Looked up from germline, CDR1 is MDHEN and CDR2 is SYDVKM. Deletions cut 6 bases from V and 5 bases from J, with 20 bases between. This CDR3 is 16 amino acids long. The CDR3 region is CASSLSEGFAENIQYF. Written as DNA, the CDR3 is TGTGCCAGCAGCCTATCTGAGGGGTTTGCCGAAAACATTCAGTACTTC.

This chain joins TRBV5-1 and TRBJ2-4, with 10 bases identical to TRBD1. Trimming removed 0 bases from V and 7 bases from J; junction bases left unmatched: 7. The CDR3 contains 16 residues. Germline V CDR1 and CDR2: SGHRS, YFSETQ. CDR3 DNA sequence: TGCGCCAGCAGCTTGGCGACAGGGGGCGAGGGGAACATTCAGTACTTC. It encodes CASSLATGGEGNIQYF.

The chain combines TRBV7-2 with TRBJ2-3; 7 nucleotides match TRBD1. Germline assignment: CDR1 SGHTA and CDR2 FQGNSA. V lost 5 bases and J lost 4; bases outside the gene matches: 9. CDR3 length: 15 amino acids. The CDR3 loop reads CASSLGTVLADTQYF. CDR3 nucleotide sequence: TGTGCCAGCAGCCTCGGGACAGTATTGGCAGATACGCAGTATTTT.

This chain uses TRBV7-2 with TRBJ1-5; D is possibly TRBD1 (6 bases). The CDR3 has 14 residues. Germline values: CDR1 SGHTA, CDR2 FQGNSA. With 3 bases removed from V and 4 bases from J, the gap between germline ends came to 10 bases. CDR3 DNA: TGTGCCAGCAGCTTCCGAGGGGGAAATCAGCCCCAGCATTTT. It translates to CASSFRGGNQPQHF.

This chain connects TRBV4-3 to TRBJ2-5, with 7 nucleotides matching TRBD1. This CDR3 region has 15 residues. Germline CDR1 LGHNA, CDR2 YSLEER. The V gene end was trimmed by 1 base and the J gene end by 1 base; junction bases not matched to a gene: 3. The CDR3 protein is CASSQGDRPQETQYF. As DNA, the CDR3 is TGCGCCAGCAGCCAAGGGGACAGACCCCAAGAGACCCAGTACTTC.

CDR3 in amino acids: CASKVQETQYF. The CDR3 nucleotides read TGTGCCAGCAAGGTTCAAGAGACCCAGTACTTC. This rearrangement joins TRBV2 to TRBJ2-5; D unresolved. Germline V lookup: CDR1 SNHLY, CDR2 FYNNEI. Trimming removed 7 bases from V and 2 bases from J, with 5 bases in between. The CDR3 has 11 residues.

The CDR3 nucleotides read TGTGCCAGCAGCGTAGATATCATGGAGCAAGAGACCCAGTACTTC. It yields the protein CASSVDIMEQETQYF. The J gene is TRBJ2-5, the V gene TRBV9; D is ambiguous. Trimming removed 0 bases from V and 2 bases from J, with 11 bases in between. This CDR3 is 15 amino acids long. Germline-derived CDR1 and CDR2 are SGDLS and YYNGEE.

The CDR3 spells CASSQNWDTQYF. DNA for the CDR3: TGTGCCAGCAGCCAGAATTGGGATACGCAGTATTTT. V usage is TRBV3-1 and J usage is TRBJ2-3, with D unclear. The CDR3 spans 12 residues. The V and J ends lost 3 bases and 6 bases respectively, with 7 bases between them. Germline loops: CDR1 LGHDT, CDR2 YNNKEL (reference sequence).

The chain carries TRBV9 and TRBJ1-1; D gene unclear. The V end lost 0 bases, the J end lost 4 bases, and 7 bases lay between the germline ends. The germline CDR1 and CDR2 sequences are SGDLS and YYNGEE. This CDR3 spans 13 amino acids. As DNA, the CDR3 is TGTGCCAGCAGCGTAGATGAAGGCACTGAAGCTTTCTTT. This gives the protein CASSVDEGTEAFF.

In regard to this clonotype: One end of the junction varies from germline; a read error may be responsible. The chain couples TRBV5-6 to TRBJ2-1; TRBD2 matches at 10 bases. This CDR3 has 17 amino acids. In germline, CDR1 is SGHDT, CDR2 YYEEEE. This chain's CDR3 is CAGSSSRLAGVGNEQFF. DNA for the CDR3: TGTGCCGGCAGCTCCTCTCGGCTAGCGGGAGTAGGTAATGAGCAGTTCTTC.

This clonotype has a handful of counts. The rearrangement joins TRBV5-6 to TRBJ2-5; D is uncertain. Trimming took off 0 bases at V and 4 bases at J, with 7 bases between the two ends. Germline values: CDR1 SGHDT, CDR2 YYEEEE. The CDR3 is made up of 13 amino acids. This chain's CDR3 is CASSLVAAETQYF. In nucleotides, the CDR3 is TGTGCCAGCAGCTTGGTGGCAGCAGAGACCCAGTACTTC. Looking up the rest from reference TRBV5-6 and TRBJ2-5 gives the full variable domain: DAGVTQSPTHLIKTRGQQVTLRCSPKSGHDTVSWYQQALGQGPQFIFQYYEEEERQRGNFPDRFSGHQFPNYSSELNVNALLLGDSALYLCASSLVAAETQYFGPGTRLLVL.